This T cell receptor (beta chain) was found in a study of T-cell reconstitution after alpha-beta-depleted transplantation in children. TCRbeta library construction was performed incorporating unique molecular identifiers. In TCRdb, the PCR reads were re-called with MiXCR into one record per CDR3 protein. Among approximately 70,000 distinct CDR3 sequences listed, roughly 4.9% were seen once. Regarding the study as a whole: About two months after transplant, alpha-beta T cells reportedly came from several hundred expanded graft clones. Diversity and T-cell counts at one year after transplant derived mostly from new T cells. Surviving thymic progenitors and recipient T cells were the source of high TCRbeta diversity at day 60 in some patients.

Per the germline V gene, CDR1 is SGHVS and CDR2 is FQNEAQ. The CDR3 runs 16 residues. Trimming pared 7 bases from V and 4 bases from J, leaving 22 bases between. This clonotype was counted ten times or more. Its antigen is still unknown. The source material was PBMCs, mostly from graft donor cells, sampled 180 days after TCRalphabeta/CD19-depleted stem cell transplant. This TCR was sampled from a boy under two years old who had a stem cell transplant for acute myeloid leukemia, so the T cells may come from the graft donor. The chain uses TRBV7-8 and TRBJ1-1; weak D call: TRBD1 (6 bases). CDR3 sequence reads: CASTRPGLTGSTEAFF. CDR3 sequence (DNA): TGTGCCAGCACCCGACCGGGACTCACAGGGAGCACTGAAGCTTTCTTT.